This TCR beta chain was sequenced for a study of response to subunit inactivated influenza vaccine. Germline CDR1 is DFQATT and CDR2 is SNEGSKA (reference sequence). CDR3 size: 14 residues. The germline V and J ends were trimmed by 3 bases and 5 bases, with 16 bases remaining between them. MiXCR was run by TCRdb on the RT-PCR reads, yielding one entry per CDR3 protein. The data contain about 540,000 distinct CDR3 sequences, less than 25% of them singletons. This sample also belongs to another study, concerning T cells expressing NK-cell markers. Per that study: A 5'RACE template switching approach incorporating UMIs was used to make TCR beta cDNA. It was sorted CD3+CD56-NKG2C+, CD3+CD56+NKG2C- and CD3+CD56+NKG2C+ T cells that provided the TCR beta repertoires. One observes that, in several donors, these clonotypes were also the leading ones within the CD3+CD56-NKG2C+ fraction.

V usage is TRBV20-1 and J usage is TRBJ2-5; D call uncertain. Sequences were derived from CD4+ T cells sorted from PBMCs, sampled 11 to 12 days after vaccination. This sequence was found in a man aged 50 to 59 who received an inactivated influenza vaccine. The CDR3 bases are TGCAGTGCTAGTCCGGGCCTATCAGCGGAGACCCAGTACTTC. It yields the protein CSASPGLSAETQYF.